This T cell receptor beta chain was captured in a study of control samples from healthy donors and cancer patients. Libraries were prepared by immunoSEQ multiplex PCR; TCRdb keeps only in-frame clonotypes and omits some of them. The sample has a few hundred thousand clones, roughly 90% seen once; the top ten hold 6% to 7%. This CDR3 has 15 residues. Germline loops: CDR1 SGHRS, CDR2 YFSETQ. V was pared by 4 bases and J by 2 bases, with 15 bases between. Source material: PBMCs. J is TRBJ2-5 and V is TRBV5-1; D is perhaps TRBD1 (5 bases). The sequence derives from a man aged 35-49 years with head and neck cancer. The CDR3 loop reads CASSVRTSRQETQYF. The DNA for the CDR3 is TGCGCCAGCAGCGTCCGGACATCCAGACAAGAGACCCAGTACTTC. Combining the CDR3 with reference TRBV5-1 and TRBJ2-5 gives the whole variable domain KAGVTQTPRYLIKTRGQQVTLSCSPISGHRSVSWYQQTPGQGLQFLFEYFSETQRNKGNFPGRFSGRQFSNSRSEMNVSTLELGDSALYLCASSVRTSRQETQYFGPGTRLLVL.